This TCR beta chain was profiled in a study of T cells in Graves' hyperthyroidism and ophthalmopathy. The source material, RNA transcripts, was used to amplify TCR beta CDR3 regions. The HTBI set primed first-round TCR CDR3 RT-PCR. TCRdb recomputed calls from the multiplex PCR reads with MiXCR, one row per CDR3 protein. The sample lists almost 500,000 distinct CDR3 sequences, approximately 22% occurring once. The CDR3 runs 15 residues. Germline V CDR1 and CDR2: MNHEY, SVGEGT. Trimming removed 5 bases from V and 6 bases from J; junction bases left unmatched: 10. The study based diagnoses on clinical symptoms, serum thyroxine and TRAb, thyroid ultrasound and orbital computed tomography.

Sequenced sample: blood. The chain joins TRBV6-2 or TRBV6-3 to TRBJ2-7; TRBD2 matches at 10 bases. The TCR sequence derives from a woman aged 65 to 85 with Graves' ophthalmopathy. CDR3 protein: CASSPSGSPVGEQYF. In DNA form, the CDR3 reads TGTGCCAGCAGTCCTAGCGGGAGCCCTGTGGGCGAGCAGTACTTC.